In its sample, the clone carrying this T cell receptor beta chain was seen a few times. What it recognizes is unknown. These data come from a study of CD8 T cells in ankylosing spondylitis. Trimming pared 8 bases from V and 2 bases from J, leaving 15 bases between. Germline loops: CDR1 LGHDT, CDR2 YNNKEL (reference sequence). This CDR3 contains 14 residues. TCRdb processed the 5' RACE reads anew with MiXCR; each CDR3 protein has one entry. Seen here are about 89,000 distinct CDR3 sequences, 27% observed once, and the top ten hold around 59%. Findings and caveats of the study: Ankylosing spondylitis blood appeared to carry a characteristic TCR beta motif of seven to nine highly homologous variants. Certain motif variants had earlier appeared in reactive arthritis synovial fluid and blood.

The sequencing input was blood, either unsorted or a sorted T cell fraction (not recorded which). This receptor was obtained from a male donor with ankylosing spondylitis or in good health (not recorded which). The chain links TRBV3-1 to TRBJ1-2; D is perhaps TRBD1 (5 bases). CDR3 coding DNA: TGTGCCAGCTCGGAGACCCGGGACAACTATGGCTACACCTTC. Protein sequence: CASSETRDNYGYTF.